Each of the 8 T cell receptor beta chains below was sequenced from the same sample in a study of T cell changes during pregnancy in multiple sclerosis. Assay: immunoSEQ multiplex PCR; the TCRdb copy retains only in-frame clones and omits some. Of approximately 34,000 clones listed, approximately 87% are singletons. Sequenced here: CD8+ T cells from peripheral blood mononuclear cells, sampled after pregnancy. These receptors were collected from a female donor with multiple sclerosis, enrolled in a pregnancy study.

The rearrangement uses TRBV9 and TRBJ1-1; TRBD1 matches at 7 bases. The CDR3 covers 16 residues. From germline, CDR1 is SGDLS and CDR2 YYNGEE. With 4 bases clipped from V and 3 bases from J, the junction kept 12 bases outside the gene matches. As DNA, the CDR3 is TGTGCCAGCAGCTTCCGATTAGGGGGCCGGGACACTGAAGCTTTCTTT. Protein: CASSFRLGGRDTEAFF.

This clone was seen only once. This chain links TRBV14 with TRBJ2-7; 9 bases line up with TRBD1. The CDR3 is made up of 15 amino acids. The V segment lost 4 bases and the J segment 2 bases; nucleotides outside the gene matches: 6. CDR1 and CDR2 (germline): SGHDN, FVKESK. CDR3 protein: CASSPRTGAAYEQYF. The CDR3 nucleotides read TGTGCCAGCAGCCCGAGGACAGGGGCGGCCTACGAGCAGTACTTC.

V gene TRBV15 combines with J gene TRBJ1-1, with a tentative D call TRBD1 (5 bases). Germline V gene data show CDR1 as LNHNV and CDR2 as YYDKDF (reference sequence). This CDR3 is 13 amino acids long. Trimming removed 1 base from V and 4 bases from J, with 7 bases in between. The CDR3 loop reads CATSRADSTEAFF. CDR3 in DNA: TGTGCCACCAGCAGAGCTGACAGCACTGAAGCTTTCTTT.

V gene TRBV9 combines with J gene TRBJ1-5, with D maybe TRBD1 (5 bases). This CDR3 region has 16 residues. Germline CDR1 is SGDLS and CDR2 is YYNGEE. V lost 0 bases, J lost 0 bases, and 10 bases lay in between. The CDR3 DNA sequence: TGTGCCAGCAGCGTAGACGGACATACTAGCAATCAGCCCCAGCATTTT. Translated: CASSVDGHTSNQPQHF.

The count of this clone is one. The chain uses TRBV6-4 and TRBJ2-3; perhaps TRBD2 as D (6 bases). Trimming pared 5 bases from V and 1 base from J, leaving 13 bases between. CDR1 MRHNA and CDR2 SNTAGT come from the germline V gene. CDR3 size: 15 residues. The CDR3 region is CASSLGGGGTDTQYF. CDR3 bases: TGTGCCAGCAGTCTCGGAGGAGGGGGCACAGATACGCAGTATTTT.

The chain combines TRBV2 with TRBJ2-7, with 7 positions matching TRBD1. From germline, CDR1 is SNHLY and CDR2 FYNNEI. The ends lost 5 bases at V and 7 bases at J; junction bases unmatched: 14. The length of the CDR3 is 15 residues. Here the CDR3 DNA reads TGTGCCAGCAGTTCGATCGACAGGGCCCAAGAAGAGCAGTACTTC. Its protein is CASSSIDRAQEEQYF.

The chain employs TRBV19 and TRBJ1-6, with 8 bases matching TRBD1. This CDR3 region has 14 residues. CDR1 and CDR2 (germline): LNHDA, SQIVND (reference sequence). V was pared by 5 bases and J by 9 bases, with 6 bases of the junction left unmatched. The CDR3 loop is CASSPQGASSPLHF. CDR3 DNA sequence: TGTGCCAGTAGTCCCCAGGGGGCGAGTTCACCCCTCCACTTT.

The J gene is TRBJ1-5, the V gene TRBV27; tentatively, D is TRBD1 (5 bases). The ends were cut back, 2 bases at V and 9 bases at J, with 14 bases in the middle. Germline-derived CDR1 and CDR2 are MNHEY and SMNVEV (reference sequence). CDR3 length: 14 residues. The CDR3 bases are TGTGCCAGCAGTTTAGGGGGGGAGCAGACGCCCCAGCATTTT. This translates into CASSLGGEQTPQHF.